The 28 T cell receptor beta chains listed next were all sequenced from one sample in a study of blood T cell repertoires in COVID-19. Here immunoSEQ multiplex PCR was the method, and the copy in TCRdb shows in-frame clones only, minus some. This repertoire shows over 100,000 clones, approximately 84% found once; its top ten account for 9.5% to 10%. The specimen was peripheral blood. These receptors all come from a man between 35 and 55 years old with active or convalescent COVID-19.

The genes are TRBV6-5 and TRBJ1-4; D gene ambiguous. Looked up from germline, CDR1 is MNHEY and CDR2 is SVGAGI. Trimming shortened V by 8 bases and J by 7 bases, and 11 bases separated the two germline ends. The CDR3 is made up of 12 amino acids. The CDR3, as DNA: TGTGCCAGCTCCGTAACCGGTGAAAAACTGTTTTTT. Translation gives CASSVTGEKLFF.

The chain has TRBV6-2 or TRBV6-3 and TRBJ2-7; weak D call: TRBD1 (6 bases). Per the germline V gene, CDR1 is MNHEY and CDR2 is SVGEGT. The germline V and J ends were trimmed by 5 bases and 3 bases, with 8 bases remaining between them. CDR3 length: 12 amino acids. CDR3 loop: CASSGGGYEQYF. CDR3 nucleotide sequence: TGTGCCAGCAGTGGGGGCGGCTACGAGCAGTACTTC.

The chain couples TRBV28 to TRBJ1-4; D is perhaps TRBD1 (6 bases). Germline lookup yields CDR1 MDHEN and CDR2 SYDVKM. V shed 4 bases and J shed 0 bases, with 12 bases lying between them. The CDR3 is made up of 16 amino acids. The CDR3 coding sequence is TGTGCCAGCAGTTCCGGACAGAGAGCAACTAATGAAAAACTGTTTTTT. Translating it yields CASSSGQRATNEKLFF. Full variable domain (remainder filled in from reference TRBV28 and TRBJ1-4): DVKVTQSSRYLVKRTGEKVFLECVQDMDHENMFWYRQDPGLGLRLIYFSYDVKMKEKGDIPEGYSVSREKKERFSLILESASTNQTSMYLCASSSGQRATNEKLFFGSGTQLSVL.

The chain has TRBV6-1 and TRBJ1-5, with TRBD1 matching 7 bases. CDR1 is MNHNS, CDR2 SASEGT, per germline. This CDR3 contains 15 residues. V was clipped by 2 bases and J by 4 bases; unmatched bases: 5. The CDR3: CASSESPGQNQPQHF. Written as DNA, the CDR3 is TGTGCCAGCAGTGAATCCCCGGGACAGAATCAGCCCCAGCATTTT.

The rearrangement uses TRBV11-1 and TRBJ1-2; 7 bases line up with TRBD1. The CDR3 is 15 residues long. The germline CDR1 and CDR2 sequences are SGHAT and FQDESV (reference sequence). V lost 4 bases, J lost 8 bases, and 13 bases stayed unmatched. The CDR3 DNA is TGTGCCAGCAGCTCGACAGGGTCGGCGCGGGCGGGCTACACCTTC. This encodes CASSSTGSARAGYTF. The entire variable domain, with the rest obtained from reference TRBV11-1 and TRBJ1-2, is as follows: EAEVAQSPRYKITEKSQAVAFWCDPISGHATLYWYRQILGQGPELLVQFQDESVVDDSQLPKDRFSAERLKGVDSTLKIQPAELGDSAMYLCASSSTGSARAGYTFGSGTRLTVV.

CDR3 region: CAIRGQDEPQHF. CDR3 DNA sequence: TGTGCCATCAGGGGACAGGATGAGCCCCAGCATTTT. The gene calls are TRBV10-3 and TRBJ1-5; TRBD1 matches 8 bases. CDR3 size: 12 residues. Trimming at V came to 6 bases and at J to 8 bases, leaving 3 bases not matched to a gene. Germline values: CDR1 ENHRY, CDR2 SYGVKD.

CDR3 loop: CASVGDSYGYTF. In nucleotides, the CDR3 is TGTGCCAGCGTTGGGGACAGCTATGGCTACACCTTC. The genes are TRBV25-1 and TRBJ1-2; 7 bases are a match to TRBD1. The V and J ends lost 8 bases and 4 bases, in that order; junction bases with no gene match: 4. CDR1 is MGHDK, CDR2 SYGVNS, per germline. This CDR3 is built from 12 residues.

This chain links TRBV5-1 with TRBJ1-1, with a tentative D call TRBD1 (6 bases). CDR3 length: 14 residues. Trimming took off 3 bases at V and 7 bases at J, with 16 bases between the two ends. Germline-derived CDR1 and CDR2 are SGHRS and YFSETQ. The CDR3 DNA is TGCGCCAGCAGCTGGTCAGGGGCTTGGGGTGAAGCTTTCTTT. Translating it yields CASSWSGAWGEAFF.

DNA for the CDR3: TGTGCCAGCAGCCTCCGAAAAAGGTTGTCGGGGGGGGATGAGCAGTTCTTC. As protein: CASSLRKRLSGGDEQFF. The rearrangement uses TRBV3-1 (or the pseudogene TRBV3-2) and TRBJ2-1; 8 bases are a match to TRBD2. Germline values: CDR1 LGHDT, CDR2 YNNKEL (reference sequence). V was clipped by 4 bases and J by 8 bases; unmatched bases: 16. This CDR3 region has 17 residues.

The chain links TRBV7-3 to TRBJ1-3; 7 nucleotides align to TRBD1. Germline CDR1 SGHTA, CDR2 FQGTGA. The CDR3 extends over 16 amino acids. Losses at the gene ends were 0 bases for V and 0 bases for J; bases not matched to a gene: 2. The DNA for the CDR3 is TGTGCCAGCAGCTTAACGGGACAGTCCTCTGGAAACACCATATATTTT. Protein sequence: CASSLTGQSSGNTIYF.

The chain is built from TRBV28 and TRBJ2-1, with 15 nucleotides matching TRBD2. Germline assignment: CDR1 MDHEN and CDR2 SYDVKM. The CDR3 is 19 amino acids. The junction had 6 bases not matched to a gene; V was cut back by 3 bases and J by 0 bases. Here the CDR3 DNA reads TGTGCCAGCAGTTTCTCATGGGGACTAGCGGGGGGCTCCTACAATGAGCAGTTCTTC. Its protein product is CASSFSWGLAGGSYNEQFF.

The chain combines TRBV6-5 with TRBJ1-2; a weak D match, TRBD1 (6 bases). V lost 2 bases, J lost 5 bases, and 12 bases lay in between. Germline V gene sequence: CDR1 MNHEY, CDR2 SVGAGI. The CDR3 totals 14 residues. CDR3 protein: CASSYMTGGYGYTF. As DNA, the CDR3 is TGTGCCAGCAGTTACATGACAGGAGGTTATGGCTACACCTTC.

V usage is TRBV5-6 and J usage is TRBJ1-5; 7 bases line up with TRBD1. Per germline, CDR1 SGHDT and CDR2 YYEEEE. V dropped 4 bases and J dropped 8; count of bases not matched to a gene: 9. This CDR3 comprises 14 residues. The chain's CDR3 is CASSDTGELEPQHF. DNA for the CDR3: TGTGCCAGCAGCGACACAGGGGAGCTCGAGCCCCAGCATTTT. The variable domain in full, completed from reference TRBV5-6 and TRBJ1-5, reads DAGVTQSPTHLIKTRGQQVTLRCSPKSGHDTVSWYQQALGQGPQFIFQYYEEEERQRGNFPDRFSGHQFPNYSSELNVNALLLGDSALYLCASSDTGELEPQHFGDGTRLSIL.

With regard to this clone: An end of the junction differs from the germline gene, which may be a read error. J is TRBJ1-2 and V is TRBV6-5; maybe TRBD1 (5 bases). The V gene's germline CDR1 is MNHEY and CDR2 SVGAGI. This CDR3 region has 12 residues. CDR3 residues: CASRTENYSYTF. The CDR3 DNA is TGTGCCAGCAGGACAGAAAACTATAGCTACACCTTC.

The chain couples TRBV11-1 to TRBJ2-1, with TRBD1 matching over 8 bases. The CDR3 is 12 residues long. The germline gives CDR1 SGHAT, CDR2 FQDESV (reference sequence). V was clipped by 4 bases and J by 10 bases; unmatched bases: 3. The CDR3 DNA is TGTGCCAGCAGCTCGGACAGGGTCGAGCAGTTCTTC. Amino acid sequence: CASSSDRVEQFF.

This clone was seen once. The chain recombines TRBV14 with TRBJ2-5; 11 bases are shared with TRBD1. Unmatched junction bases numbered 8, after V lost 1 base and J lost 4 bases. This CDR3 contains 17 residues. CDR1 is SGHDN and CDR2 is FVKESK in the germline V gene. The CDR3 coding sequence is TGTGCCAGCAGCCAAGGTTCGGACAGGGGGCGCGCAGAGACCCAGTACTTC. Translation: CASSQGSDRGRAETQYF.

This sequence joins TRBV9 and TRBJ2-3; TRBD1 matches 11 bases. This CDR3 comprises 15 residues. Germline values: CDR1 SGDLS, CDR2 YYNGEE. With V trimmed by 4 bases and J by 5 bases, 6 bases remained unmatched. The CDR3 nucleotides are TGTGCCAGCAGCCCCCGGACAGGGGGCATAGATACGCAGTATTTT. It translates to CASSPRTGGIDTQYF.

The V and J genes are TRBV12-3 or TRBV12-4 and TRBJ1-4; tentatively, D is TRBD1 (6 bases). The CDR3 is 12 amino acids. With 5 bases removed from V and 7 bases from J, the gap between germline ends came to 8 bases. The CDR3 loop reads CASSGQPEKLFF. For the CDR3, the DNA is TGTGCCAGCAGTGGACAGCCTGAAAAACTGTTTTTT.

The chain is built from TRBV6-2 or TRBV6-3 and TRBJ1-1; 7 nucleotides line up with TRBD1. V trimming: 0 bases; J trimming: 4 bases; junction bases outside the gene matches: 5. Germline assignment: CDR1 MNHEY and CDR2 SVGEGT. The CDR3 length is 15 residues. This chain's CDR3 is CASSYSKTGATEAFF. As DNA, the CDR3 is TGTGCCAGCAGTTACTCGAAAACAGGGGCCACTGAAGCTTTCTTT.

The chain is built from TRBV9 and TRBJ2-7, with D perhaps TRBD1 (6 bases). The V end lost 0 bases, the J end lost 5 bases, and 9 bases lay between the germline ends. The CDR3 totals 13 residues. CDR1 is SGDLS and CDR2 is YYNGEE in the germline V gene. Here the CDR3 reads CASSVAGANEQYF. The CDR3 nucleotides are TGTGCCAGCAGCGTAGCAGGGGCGAACGAGCAGTACTTC.

This chain uses TRBV2 with TRBJ2-3, with D hard to call. The germline V and J ends were trimmed by 1 base and 4 bases, with 6 bases remaining between them. From germline, CDR1 is SNHLY and CDR2 FYNNEI. This CDR3 comprises 13 residues. Here the CDR3 DNA reads TGTGCCAGCAGTGAAGGCTCAGCAGATACGCAGTATTTT. Translated, it gives CASSEGSADTQYF.

The chain couples TRBV6-5 to TRBJ1-3, with TRBD1 as a possible D gene (5 bases). Trimming shortened V by 5 bases and J by 0 bases, and 11 bases separated the two germline ends. Looked up from germline, CDR1 is MNHEY and CDR2 is SVGAGI. There are 15 residues in the CDR3. This CDR3 is CASSRQTTSGNTIYF. The CDR3 DNA reads TGTGCCAGCAGTCGACAGACCACCTCTGGAAACACCATATATTTT.

V gene TRBV7-2 combines with J gene TRBJ2-2, with 10 positions matching TRBD2. With V trimmed by 0 bases and J by 7 bases, 5 bases remained unmatched. CDR3 length: 16 residues. Germline CDR1 reads SGHTA; CDR2 reads FQGNSA. Written as DNA, the CDR3 is TGTGCCAGCAGCTTAGCGGCTAGCGGGGGTCGCGGGGAGCTGTTTTTT. Its protein is CASSLAASGGRGELFF.

This chain joins TRBV3-1 (or the pseudogene TRBV3-2) and TRBJ2-2; a possible D gene is TRBD1 (5 bases). CDR1 is LGHDT and CDR2 is YNNKEL in the germline V gene (reference sequence). Trimming left V 3 bases short and J 5 bases short, with 7 bases between. The CDR3 covers 13 residues. CDR3 amino acids: CASSHSGTGELFF. The CDR3 DNA reads as TGTGCCAGCAGCCACTCAGGGACCGGGGAGCTGTTTTTT.

The chain recombines TRBV6-1 with TRBJ1-6, with D unclear. Between the trimmed V and J ends, which lost 2 bases and 7 bases, there was a span of 18 bases. Germline V CDR1 and CDR2: MNHNS, SASEGT. The CDR3 length is 17 residues. CDR3 DNA: TGTGCCAGCAGTGAAAAGGCAGGCGGGAATGCAAATTCACCCCTCCACTTT. It translates to CASSEKAGGNANSPLHF.

The rearrangement joins TRBV5-1 to TRBJ2-7; TRBD1 matches at 9 bases. CDR1 is SGHRS and CDR2 is YFSETQ in the germline V gene. This CDR3 has 16 residues. V was pared by 4 bases and J by 3 bases, with 11 bases of the junction left unmatched. In DNA form, the CDR3 reads TGCGCCAGCAGCCCAGCACGGACAGGGGAAATCTACGAGCAGTACTTC. This codes for CASSPARTGEIYEQYF.

The chain joins TRBV20-1 to TRBJ2-1; TRBD1 might be the D (5 bases). Germline CDR1 reads DFQATT; CDR2 reads SNEGSKA (reference sequence). Trimming removed 5 bases at V and 10 bases at J, with 12 bases between. This CDR3 region has 11 residues. The CDR3 sequence is CSAGTGSEQFF. CDR3 bases: TGCAGTGCTGGCACAGGTTCCGAGCAGTTCTTC.

The V call is TRBV7-2, the J call TRBJ1-1; no reliable D call. CDR1 and CDR2 from the germline V gene are SGHTA and FQGNSA. Trimming left V 0 bases short and J 1 base short, with 9 bases between. The CDR3 extends over 15 amino acids. The CDR3 is CASSLAPSKNTEAFF. DNA for the CDR3: TGTGCCAGCAGCTTAGCGCCGTCTAAGAACACTGAAGCTTTCTTT.